This entry features one T cell receptor beta chain sequence. Its antigen is as yet unknown. This entry is derived from a study of blood T cells in healthy people across ages. In the study overall: In model experiments, template switching was able to capture about one barcoded beta molecule for every two T cells that were present.

Sample-barcoded 5' priming and a J-beta primer mix drove a second PCR of about 7 to 12 cycles. TCRdb used MiXCR to reprocess the 5' RACE reads, holding one entry per CDR3 protein. This sample has roughly 410,000 distinct CDR3 sequences, with roughly half found just once. Whole-study results and caveats: Versus aged donors, long-lived donors had higher diversity and more naive CD4+ cells. Conclusively comparing naive with antigen-experienced cells was impossible with unsorted PBMCs.

The CDR3 loop spans 15 amino acids. Germline lookup yields CDR1 LGHDT and CDR2 YNNKEL (reference sequence). Trimming removed 1 base at V and 5 bases at J, with 9 bases between. The specimen was blood. This chain links TRBV3-1 with TRBJ1-6, with D maybe TRBD1 (6 bases). This receptor was taken from a man in his sixties in good health. CDR3 bases: TGTGCCAGCAGCCAAGGGGACACCAATAATTCACCCCTCCACTTT. It is translated as CASSQGDTNNSPLHF.